Following are 20 T cell receptor beta chains from one sample sequenced in a study of cytomegalovirus exposure and HLA in healthy donors. The PCR ran on 60 Vbeta and 13 Jbeta primers. TCRdb keeps only in-frame clones here, not all; method: immunoSEQ multiplex PCR. Of 150,000 to 200,000 clones listed, around four fifths were seen once; the top ten hold roughly 0.99%. The sequencing sample was made of PBMCs. These receptors were collected from a woman between 35 and 50 years old in good health and CMV-seronegative.

V is TRBV7-9 and J is TRBJ2-5, with D possibly TRBD1 on 6 matching bases. The length of the CDR3 is 14 residues. The ends were cut back, 1 base at V and 9 bases at J, with 15 bases in the middle. CDR1 is SEHNR, CDR2 FQNEAQ, per germline (reference sequence). CDR3 in amino acids: CASSLEQGESSQYF. The CDR3 nucleotides read TGTGCCAGCAGCTTAGAACAGGGCGAGTCGTCCCAGTACTTC.

This chain joins TRBV11-1 and TRBJ2-7; D is possibly TRBD2 (6 bases). V lost 0 bases and J lost 8, with 23 bases in between. This CDR3 has 17 amino acids. CDR1 is SGHAT and CDR2 is FQDESV in the germline V gene (reference sequence). The CDR3 loop reads CASSLARSSGVRGKQYF. CDR3 nucleotide sequence: TGTGCCAGCAGCTTAGCGCGCTCCTCGGGAGTTCGTGGAAAGCAGTACTTC.

The rearrangement links TRBV30 to TRBJ1-2, with 8 bases identical to TRBD1. V lost 0 bases and J lost 4; bases outside the gene matches: 10. Germline CDR1 reads GTSNPN; CDR2 reads SVGIG (reference sequence). The CDR3 contains 16 residues. The CDR3 nucleotides read TGTGCCTGGAGTGTTAACCAGGGGGCAGTCCCCTATGGCTACACCTTC. This codes for CAWSVNQGAVPYGYTF.

This chain joins TRBV7-3 and TRBJ2-4, with D maybe TRBD2 (5 bases). The CDR3 length is 13 residues. With 5 bases removed from V and 9 bases from J, the gap between germline ends came to 14 bases. Per germline, CDR1 SGHTA and CDR2 FQGTGA. CDR3 sequence reads: CASSPNSRGIQYF. DNA of the CDR3: TGTGCCAGCAGCCCCAACTCCCGGGGCATTCAGTACTTC.

This clone was detected only a few times. An end of the junction differs from the germline gene, which may be a read error. V and J are TRBV7-9 and TRBJ2-3, with 7 bases lining up with TRBD2. Per germline, CDR1 SEHNR and CDR2 FQNEAQ (reference sequence). The length of the CDR3 is 15 residues. CDR3 sequence reads: CSSSQASGPGDTQYF. The DNA of the CDR3 is TGTTCCAGCAGCCAGGCTAGCGGCCCTGGAGATACGCAGTATTTT. Full variable domain (rest looked up from reference TRBV7-9 and TRBJ2-3): DTGVSQNPRHKITKRGQNVTFRCDPISEHNRLYWYRQTLGQGPEFLTYFQNEAQLEKSRLLSDRFSAERPKGSFSTLEIQRTEQGDSAMYLCSSSQASGPGDTQYFGPGTRLTVL.

This clone was observed a handful of times. The rearrangement links TRBV11-2 to TRBJ1-1; D is ambiguous. V was clipped by 2 bases and J by 0 bases, with 10 bases between them. This CDR3 is 15 amino acids long. Germline loops: CDR1 SGHAT, CDR2 FQNNGV. The CDR3: CASSLIPNLNTEAFF. DNA of the CDR3: TGTGCCAGCAGCTTAATCCCGAACTTGAACACTGAAGCTTTCTTT.

This rearrangement joins TRBV5-1 to TRBJ1-4, with 7 bases identical to TRBD1. V was clipped by 4 bases and J by 0 bases; unmatched bases: 18. Germline V lookup: CDR1 SGHRS, CDR2 YFSETQ. The CDR3 sequence is 20 residues long. CDR3 coding DNA: TGCGCCAGCAGCCCAAAAACGGGGACAGCAAATAACCCAACTAATGAAAAACTGTTTTTT. Amino acid sequence: CASSPKTGTANNPTNEKLFF.

This clone was seen just once. The rearrangement links TRBV5-1 to TRBJ1-5; D perhaps matches TRBD1 (6 bases). Germline V gene lookup returns CDR1 SGHRS and CDR2 YFSETQ. The CDR3 covers 13 residues. V was cut by 5 bases and J by 7 bases, with 13 bases left in between. The chain's CDR3 is CASRLEQGQPQHF. The CDR3 DNA is TGCGCCAGCAGACTCGAACAGGGCCAGCCCCAGCATTTT.

This clone came up once. In DNA, the CDR3 is TGTGCCAGCAGCCCCCTTGGGACAGGGAATGAGCAGTTCTTC. Its protein product is CASSPLGTGNEQFF. The chain joins TRBV7-2 to TRBJ2-1; 9 bases are a match to TRBD1. Looked up from germline, CDR1 is SGHTA and CDR2 is FQGNSA. J was trimmed by 7 bases and V by 5 bases; bases with no gene match: 6. This CDR3 contains 14 residues.

Only one count was recorded for this clone. The V and J genes are TRBV29-1 and TRBJ1-5, with 10 bases matching TRBD1. The CDR3 consists of 13 residues. Germline assignment: CDR1 SQVTM and CDR2 ANQGSEA. The V segment lost 6 bases and the J segment 7 bases; nucleotides outside the gene matches: 6. The CDR3 DNA is TGCAGCGTGGCACCGGGACAGGGGCAGCCCCAGCATTTT. Its protein is CSVAPGQGQPQHF.

The chain uses TRBV2 and TRBJ2-1, with 16 bases aligning to TRBD2. The CDR3 is 15 residues long. Per germline, CDR1 SNHLY and CDR2 FYNNEI. V trimming: 2 bases; J trimming: 14 bases; junction bases outside the gene matches: 6. The CDR3 DNA reads TGTGCCAGCAGTGAACCGGGACTAGCGGGAGGGCTAGAGTTCTTC. Protein product: CASSEPGLAGGLEFF.

The V gene is TRBV10-3, the J gene TRBJ2-2, with D unclear. V lost 1 base and J lost 7, with 4 bases in between. The CDR3 has 12 amino acids. Germline values: CDR1 ENHRY, CDR2 SYGVKD. CDR3 nucleotide sequence: TGTGCCATCAGTGAGTTTAGCGGGGAGCTGTTTTTT. It codes for CAISEFSGELFF.

The chain employs TRBV9 and TRBJ1-2; 10 bases map to TRBD1. The J segment lost 7 bases and the V segment lost 0 bases, leaving 6 bases of the junction unmatched. The CDR3 runs 15 residues. Germline CDR1 and CDR2: SGDLS and YYNGEE. This CDR3 is CASSVEGQGLSGYTF. The DNA for the CDR3 is TGTGCCAGCAGCGTAGAGGGACAGGGGTTGAGTGGCTACACCTTC.

The CDR3 DNA follows: TGTGCCAGCAGCTCTCGGGGGGCTGGAGGCTACACCTTC. This sequence encodes CASSSRGAGGYTF. The chain has TRBV5-6 and TRBJ1-2, with TRBD1 as a possible D gene (6 bases). The germline CDR1 and CDR2 sequences are SGHDT and YYEEEE. The V end lost 3 bases, the J end lost 8 bases, and 14 bases lay between the germline ends. This CDR3 comprises 13 residues.

The rearrangement uses TRBV5-1 and TRBJ1-2, with 11 bases aligning to TRBD1. The CDR3 spans 16 residues. The germline V gene encodes CDR1 SGHRS and CDR2 YFSETQ. Germline trimming cut 3 bases from V and 4 bases from J; bases unmatched to any gene: 8. The CDR3 reads CASSSSGTGGLYGYTF. The CDR3 DNA reads as TGCGCCAGCAGCTCCTCCGGGACAGGGGGTCTCTATGGCTACACCTTC.

DNA of the CDR3: TGTGCCATCAGTGAGTTACAGGGATCCTATGGCTACACCTTC. Translated: CAISELQGSYGYTF. This chain uses TRBV10-3 with TRBJ1-2, with D perhaps matching TRBD1 (6 bases). Germline CDR1 reads ENHRY; CDR2 reads SYGVKD. The CDR3 is 14 residues long. V was shortened by 1 base and J by 4 bases, with 10 bases between the two germline ends.

This rearrangement joins TRBV5-5 to TRBJ1-5; D might be TRBD1 (6 bases). The length of the CDR3 is 15 residues. Between the trimmed V and J ends, which lost 5 bases and 1 base, there was a span of 13 bases. Germline V gives CDR1 SGHKS, CDR2 YYEKEE (reference sequence). This chain's CDR3 is CASRRTGTSNQPQHF. CDR3 nucleotide sequence: TGTGCCAGCAGGCGTACAGGGACGAGCAATCAGCCCCAGCATTTT.

V usage is TRBV5-7 and J usage is TRBJ2-7; 7 nucleotides align to TRBD1. TRBV5-7 is designated an ORF whose function remains uncertain. The CDR3 is 13 amino acids. V shed 4 bases, J shed 10 bases, and the junction held 11 bases outside the gene matches. CDR3 protein: CASSGTERDLQYF. DNA of the CDR3: TGTGCCAGCAGCGGGACAGAACGGGATTTACAGTACTTC.

CDR3 protein: CASITRTGRLAEAFF. CDR3 in DNA: TGTGCCAGCATCACTCGGACAGGTCGGTTGGCTGAAGCTTTCTTT. The chain uses TRBV14 and TRBJ1-1, with 7 nucleotides matching TRBD1. The J segment lost 6 bases and the V segment lost 7 bases, leaving 14 bases of the junction unmatched. Germline CDR1 reads SGHDN; CDR2 reads FVKESK. The CDR3 runs 15 residues.

The CDR3 is CASSSGTGVSDGYTF. CDR3 nucleotides: TGCGCCAGCAGCTCCGGGACAGGGGTTTCGGATGGCTACACCTTC. The gene calls are TRBV5-1 and TRBJ1-2, with 10 bases fitting TRBD1. J lost 6 bases, V lost 3 bases, and 8 bases had no gene match. Germline values: CDR1 SGHRS, CDR2 YFSETQ. CDR3 length equals 15 residues.